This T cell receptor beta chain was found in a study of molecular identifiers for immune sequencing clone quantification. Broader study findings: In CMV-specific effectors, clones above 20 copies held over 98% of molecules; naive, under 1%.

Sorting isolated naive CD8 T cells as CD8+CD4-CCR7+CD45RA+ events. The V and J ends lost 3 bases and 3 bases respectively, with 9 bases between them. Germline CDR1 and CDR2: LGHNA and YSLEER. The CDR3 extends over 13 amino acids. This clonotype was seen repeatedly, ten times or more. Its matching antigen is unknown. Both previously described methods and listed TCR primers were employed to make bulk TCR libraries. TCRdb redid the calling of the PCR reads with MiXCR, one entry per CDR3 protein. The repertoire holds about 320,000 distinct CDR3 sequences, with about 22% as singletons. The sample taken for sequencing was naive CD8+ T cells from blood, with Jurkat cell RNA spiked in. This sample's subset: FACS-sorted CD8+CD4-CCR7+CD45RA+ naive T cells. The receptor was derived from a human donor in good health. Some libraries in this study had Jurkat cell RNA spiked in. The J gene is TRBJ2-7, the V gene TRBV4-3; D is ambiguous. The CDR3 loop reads CASSQGLSYEQYF. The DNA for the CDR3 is TGCGCCAGCAGCCAGGGGTTGAGCTACGAGCAGTACTTC.